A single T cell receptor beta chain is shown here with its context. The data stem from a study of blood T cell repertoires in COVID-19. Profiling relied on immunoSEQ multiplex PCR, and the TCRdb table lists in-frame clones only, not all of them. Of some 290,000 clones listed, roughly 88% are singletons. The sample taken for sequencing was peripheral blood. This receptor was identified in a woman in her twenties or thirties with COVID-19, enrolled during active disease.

CDR3 bases: TGTGCCAGCAGCACACCGACAGGGTCGAGGACTGAAGCTTTCTTT. Translating gives CASSTPTGSRTEAFF. This chain joins TRBV7-9 and TRBJ1-1; TRBD1 aligns across 7 bases. The CDR3 sequence is 15 residues long. Germline V lookup: CDR1 SEHNR, CDR2 FQNEAQ (reference sequence). The trim removed 5 bases at V and 5 bases at J, leaving 11 bases unmatched. Supplemented by reference TRBV7-9 and TRBJ1-1, the full variable domain reads DTGVSQNPRHKITKRGQNVTFRCDPISEHNRLYWYRQTLGQGPEFLTYFQNEAQLEKSRLLSDRFSAERPKGSFSTLEIQRTEQGDSAMYLCASSTPTGSRTEAFFGQGTRLTVV.